This T cell receptor beta chain was found in a study of radiotherapy plus CTLA-4 blockade in lung cancer. Across the whole study: Patients showed objective responses in about 18% of cases and disease control in roughly 31%. General observations from the study: Early clone dynamics of blood T cells, plus interferon-beta, reportedly predicted response best.

Ipilimumab-mediated CTLA-4 blockade plus focal radiation was given to patients having chemo-refractory metastatic non-small-cell lung cancer. On this clone: Antigen unknown.

CDR3 size: 12 residues. Germline CDR1 reads LNHDA; CDR2 reads SQIVND (reference sequence). Trimming cost V 1 base and J 6 bases, with 7 bases left between them. Assay used: immunoSEQ multiplex PCR; TCRdb lists only in-frame clones, some missing. The sample lists around 110,000 clones; about 90% were seen once. The sample consisted of peripheral blood, taken from a patient treated with radiotherapy plus ipilimumab. The receptor was isolated from a human donor with non-small cell lung cancer that progressed on radiotherapy plus ipilimumab. The chain has TRBV19 and TRBJ2-7, with D uncertain. This CDR3 reads CASSIGRGEQYF. For the CDR3, the DNA is TGTGCCAGTAGTATAGGGCGCGGCGAGCAGTACTTC.